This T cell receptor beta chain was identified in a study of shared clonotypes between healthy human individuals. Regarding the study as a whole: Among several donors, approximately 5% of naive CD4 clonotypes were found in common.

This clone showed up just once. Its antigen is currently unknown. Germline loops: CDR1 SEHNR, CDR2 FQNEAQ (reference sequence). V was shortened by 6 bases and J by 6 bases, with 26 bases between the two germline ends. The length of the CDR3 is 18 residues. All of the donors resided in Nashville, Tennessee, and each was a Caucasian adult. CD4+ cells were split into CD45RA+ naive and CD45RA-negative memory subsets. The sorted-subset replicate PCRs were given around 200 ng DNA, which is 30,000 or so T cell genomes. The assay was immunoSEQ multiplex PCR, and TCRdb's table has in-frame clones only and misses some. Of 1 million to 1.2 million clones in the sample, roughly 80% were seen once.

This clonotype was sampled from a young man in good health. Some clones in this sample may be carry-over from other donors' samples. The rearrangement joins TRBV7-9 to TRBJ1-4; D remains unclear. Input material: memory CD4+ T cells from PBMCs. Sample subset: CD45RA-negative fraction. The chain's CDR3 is CASRMILLDRATDEKLFF. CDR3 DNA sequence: TGTGCCAGCAGAATGATCCTACTGGACCGGGCCACGGATGAAAAACTGTTTTTT.